This T cell receptor (beta chain) is drawn from a study of cytomegalovirus exposure and HLA in healthy donors. Study summary: The 100 to 150 validation repertoires matched the approximately 670 first-cohort repertoires in platform, a later analysis reported.

Note on this clone: Its specificity is not known.

Among the 120 subjects of the validation cohort, separate from the roughly 700-subject first cohort, were the donors. TCRdb's table, derived via immunoSEQ multiplex PCR, lists solely in-frame clones and lacks some. The sample has around 140,000 clones, 89% seen once. Study-wide results and caveats: Rarity characterized most TCR sequences, yet some public TCRs appeared in many donors. The classifier was said to identify cytomegalovirus status with high specificity and sensitivity.

The CDR3 has 15 amino acids. Germline V CDR1 and CDR2: SGHTS, YDEGEE. With V trimmed by 2 bases and J by 3 bases, 8 bases remained unmatched. The rearrangement joins TRBV5-8 to TRBJ2-7; TRBD1 aligns across 7 bases. The clonotype comes from a woman under 30 in good health and CMV-seronegative. The sample was PBMCs. The CDR3 DNA reads TGTGCCAGCAGCTTTGACACAGGGGACCTCTACGAGCAGTACTTC. Translating it yields CASSFDTGDLYEQYF.